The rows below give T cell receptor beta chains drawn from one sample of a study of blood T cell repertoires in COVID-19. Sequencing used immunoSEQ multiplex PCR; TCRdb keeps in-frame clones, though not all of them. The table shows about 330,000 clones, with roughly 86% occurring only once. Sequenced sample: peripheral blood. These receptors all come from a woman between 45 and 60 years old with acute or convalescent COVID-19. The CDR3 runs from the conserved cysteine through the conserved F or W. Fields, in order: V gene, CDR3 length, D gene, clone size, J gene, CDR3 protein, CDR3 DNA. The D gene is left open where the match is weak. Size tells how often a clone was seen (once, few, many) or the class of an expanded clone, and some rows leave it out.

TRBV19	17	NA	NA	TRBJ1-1	CASSIGRFPPMNTEAFF	TGTGCCAGTAGTATCGGGAGATTCCCCCCCATGAACACTGAAGCTTTCTTT
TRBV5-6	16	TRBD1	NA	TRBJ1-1	CASSDSQQGWYTEAFF	TGTGCCAGCAGCGATTCCCAACAGGGGTGGTACACTGAAGCTTTCTTT
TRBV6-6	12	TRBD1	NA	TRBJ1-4	CATRQGNEKLFF	TGTGCCACCAGACAGGGTAATGAAAAACTGTTTTTT
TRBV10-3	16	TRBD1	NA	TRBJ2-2	CAISKTGTGVTGELFF	TGTGCCATCAGTAAGACCGGGACAGGGGTCACCGGGGAGCTGTTTTTT
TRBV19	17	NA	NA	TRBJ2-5	CASSIDEKGLEEETQYF	TGTGCCAGTAGTATAGATGAGAAGGGGCTGGAAGAAGAGACCCAGTACTTC
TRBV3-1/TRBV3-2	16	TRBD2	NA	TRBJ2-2	CASSRQAGVMTGELFF	TGTGCCAGCAGCCGTCAAGCGGGAGTAATGACCGGGGAGCTGTTTTTT
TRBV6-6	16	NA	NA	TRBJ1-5	CASSYGGGLGNQPQHF	TGTGCCAGCAGTTACGGTGGAGGTTTAGGCAATCAGCCCCAGCATTTT
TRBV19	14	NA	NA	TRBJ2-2	CASSIPRNTGELFF	TGTGCCAGTAGTATCCCCAGGAACACCGGGGAGCTGTTTTTT
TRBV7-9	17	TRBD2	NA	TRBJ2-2	CASSLDPAGENTGELFF	TGTGCCAGCAGCTTAGATCCAGCGGGAGAGAACACCGGGGAGCTGTTTTTT
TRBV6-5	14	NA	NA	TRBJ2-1	CASSYSRGSNEQFF	TGTGCCAGCAGTTACTCGAGAGGGAGCAATGAGCAGTTCTTC
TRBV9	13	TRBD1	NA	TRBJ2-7	CASSVSGTGEQYF	TGTGCCAGCAGCGTTTCCGGGACAGGCGAGCAGTACTTC
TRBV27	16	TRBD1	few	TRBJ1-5	CASSSHRGYSNQPQHF	TGTGCCAGCAGTTCCCACAGGGGCTATAGCAATCAGCCCCAGCATTTT
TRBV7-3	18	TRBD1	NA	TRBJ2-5	CASSQAGQGVLGEETQYF	TGTGCCAGCTCCCAAGCGGGACAGGGGGTCCTCGGTGAAGAGACCCAGTACTTC
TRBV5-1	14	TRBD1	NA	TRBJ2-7	CASGLGQGGYEQYF	TGCGCCAGTGGGCTGGGACAGGGTGGGTACGAGCAGTACTTC
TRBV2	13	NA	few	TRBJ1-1	CASSGYMNTEAFF	TGTGCCAGCAGCGGGTACATGAACACTGAAGCTTTCTTT
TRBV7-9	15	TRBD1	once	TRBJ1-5	CASSWKGQVNQPQHF	TGTGCCAGCAGCTGGAAGGGACAGGTGAATCAGCCCCAGCATTTT
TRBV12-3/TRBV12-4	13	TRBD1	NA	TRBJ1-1	CASRPTGTTEAFF	TGTGCCAGCAGACCGACAGGGACCACTGAAGCTTTCTTT
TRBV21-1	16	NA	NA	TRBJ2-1	CASSNSAPSEYNEQFF	TGTGCCAGCAGCAATTCGGCCCCGTCGGAGTACAATGAGCAGTTCTTC
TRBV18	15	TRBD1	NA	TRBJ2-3	CASSPLQGRTDTQYF	TGTGCCAGCTCACCCCTACAGGGGCGCACAGATACGCAGTATTTT
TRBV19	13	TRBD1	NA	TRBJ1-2	CASRPGGRYGYTF	TGTGCCAGTAGGCCAGGGGGACGCTATGGCTACACCTTC
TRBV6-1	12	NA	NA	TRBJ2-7	CASSEGVDEQYF	TGTGCCAGCAGTGAAGGAGTTGACGAGCAGTACTTC
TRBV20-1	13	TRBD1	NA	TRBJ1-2	CSASFDRGDGYTF	TGCAGTGCTAGTTTCGACAGGGGTGATGGCTACACCTTC
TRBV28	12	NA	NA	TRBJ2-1	CASSLQGNEQFF	TGTGCCAGCAGTTTACAGGGGAATGAGCAGTTCTTC
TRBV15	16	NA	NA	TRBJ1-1	CATSRDGSSRDTEAFF	TGTGCCACCAGCAGAGATGGGAGCAGTCGGGACACTGAAGCTTTCTTT
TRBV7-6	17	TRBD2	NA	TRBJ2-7	CASSPGTSGRAVYEQYF	TGTGCCAGCAGCCCGGGGACTAGCGGCCGAGCTGTCTACGAGCAGTACTTC